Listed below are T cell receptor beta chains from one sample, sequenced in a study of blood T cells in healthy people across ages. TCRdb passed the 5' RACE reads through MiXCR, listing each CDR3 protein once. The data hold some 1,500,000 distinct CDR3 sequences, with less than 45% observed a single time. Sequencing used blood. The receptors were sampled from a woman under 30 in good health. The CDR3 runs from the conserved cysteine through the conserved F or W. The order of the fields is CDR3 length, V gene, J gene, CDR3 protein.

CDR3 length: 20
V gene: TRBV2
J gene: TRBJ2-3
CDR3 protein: CASSEYGLGTSGGSTDTQYF

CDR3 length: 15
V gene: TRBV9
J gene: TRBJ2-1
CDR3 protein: CASSRIGGSYNEQFF

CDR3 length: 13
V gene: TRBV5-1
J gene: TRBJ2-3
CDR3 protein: CAGRGRSTDTQYF

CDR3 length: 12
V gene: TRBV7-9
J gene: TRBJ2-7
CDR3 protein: CASSPRNHEQYF

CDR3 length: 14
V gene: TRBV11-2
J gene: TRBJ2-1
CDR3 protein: CASRTSGSPNEQFF

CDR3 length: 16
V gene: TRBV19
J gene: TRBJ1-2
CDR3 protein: CASSIGSARGFYGYTF

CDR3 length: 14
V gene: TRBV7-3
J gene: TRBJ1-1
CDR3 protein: CARSLGTGNTEAFF

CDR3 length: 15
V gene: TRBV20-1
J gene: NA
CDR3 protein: CSAPLGTSPTYEQYF

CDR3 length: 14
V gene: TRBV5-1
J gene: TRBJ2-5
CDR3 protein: CASSFKTPQETQYF

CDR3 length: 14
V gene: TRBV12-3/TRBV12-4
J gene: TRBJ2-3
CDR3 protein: CASRAGRNTDTQYF

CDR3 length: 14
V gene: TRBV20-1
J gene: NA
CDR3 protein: CSARPGAGPYEQYF

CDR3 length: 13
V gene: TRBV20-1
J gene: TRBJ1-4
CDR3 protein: CSAGGGTDEKLFF